The TCR beta chain described here comes from a study of shared clonotypes between healthy human individuals. CD45RO-negative, CCR7-selected cells formed the naive CD8 fraction, which excluded terminally differentiated effector memory CD45RA+ cells. Germline lookup yields CDR1 SGHDN and CDR2 FVKESK. There are 15 residues in the CDR3. Trimming left V 4 bases short and J 7 bases short, with 17 bases between. Libraries were prepared by immunoSEQ multiplex PCR; TCRdb keeps only in-frame clonotypes and omits some of them. This table has approximately 2,000,000 clones, 93% appearing once. This sequence joins TRBV14 and TRBJ1-3; no firm D call. This receptor was taken from a man aged 18 to 35 in good health. Some clones in this sample may be carry-over from other donors' samples. What was sequenced was naive CD8+ T cells from PBMCs. The CDR3 DNA is TGTGCCAGCAGCCCGGGCCGGGCCCCCCGGAACACCATATATTTT. It translates to CASSPGRAPRNTIYF.